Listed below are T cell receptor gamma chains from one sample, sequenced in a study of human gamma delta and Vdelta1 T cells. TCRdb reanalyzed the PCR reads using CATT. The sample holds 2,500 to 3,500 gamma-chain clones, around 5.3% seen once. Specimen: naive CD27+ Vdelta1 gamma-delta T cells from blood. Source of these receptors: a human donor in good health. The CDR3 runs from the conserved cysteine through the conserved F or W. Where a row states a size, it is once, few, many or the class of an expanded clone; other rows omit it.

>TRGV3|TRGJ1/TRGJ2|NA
CATWDRPLYKKLF
TGTGCCACCTGGGACAGGCCGCTTTATAAGAAACTCTTT
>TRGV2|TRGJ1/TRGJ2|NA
CATWDGHLHYKKLF
TGTGCCACCTGGGACGGGCACTTGCATTATAAGAAACTCTTT
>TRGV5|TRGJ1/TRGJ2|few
CATGDRYKKLF
TGTGCAACCGGGGACAGGTATAAGAAACTCTTT
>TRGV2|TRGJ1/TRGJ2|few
CATWYGKYYKKLF
TGTGCCACCTGGTACGGGAAGTATTATAAGAAACTCTTT
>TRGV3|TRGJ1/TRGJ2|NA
CATWDRPPDYKKLF
TGTGCCACCTGGGACAGGCCTCCAGATTATAAGAAACTCTTT
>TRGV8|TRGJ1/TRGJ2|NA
CATWAIYKKLF
TGTGCCACCTGGGCGATTTATAAGAAACTCTTT
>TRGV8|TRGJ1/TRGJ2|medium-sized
CATWDRPPYKKLF
TGTGCCACCTGGGATAGGCCGCCTTATAAGAAACTCTTT
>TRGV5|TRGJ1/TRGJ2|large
CATWDRRPPGHYKKLF
TGTGCCACCTGGGACAGGCGCCCCCCTGGACATTATAAGAAACTCTTT
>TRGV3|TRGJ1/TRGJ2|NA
CATWDRPQHYYKKIF
TGTGCCACCTGGGACAGGCCGCAACATTATTATAAGAAAATATTT
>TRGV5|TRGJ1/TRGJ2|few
CATWDRPDYYKKLF
TGTGCCACCTGGGACAGGCCGGACTATTATAAGAAACTCTTT
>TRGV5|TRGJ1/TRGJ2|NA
CATWASSTNKKLF
TGTGCCACCTGGGCCTCCTCTACTAATAAGAAACTCTTT
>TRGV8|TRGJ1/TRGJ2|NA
CATWDAGRYYKKLF
TGTGCCACCTGGGATGCGGGGCGTTATTATAAGAAACTCTTT
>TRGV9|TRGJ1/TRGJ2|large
CALWEAYKKLF
TGTGCCTTGTGGGAGGCTTATAAGAAACTCTTT
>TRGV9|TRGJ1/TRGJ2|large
CALWEVHCKKLF
TGTGCCTTGTGGGAGGTGCATTGTAAGAAACTCTTT
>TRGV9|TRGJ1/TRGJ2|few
CAWWVTYKKLF
TGTGCCTGGTGGGTAACTTATAAGAAACTCTTT
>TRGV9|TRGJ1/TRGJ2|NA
CALGELYYKKLF
TGTGCCTTGGGGGAGTTATATTATAAGAAACTCTTT
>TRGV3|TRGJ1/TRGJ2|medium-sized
CATWDLIYYKKLF
TGTGCCACCTGGGATTTAATCTATTATAAGAAACTCTTT
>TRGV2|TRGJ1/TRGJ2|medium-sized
CATWDGRNYYKKLF
TGTGCCACCTGGGACGGGCGAAATTATTATAAGAAACTCTTT
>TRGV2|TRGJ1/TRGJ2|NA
CATWDGHRYKKLF
TGTGCCACCTGGGACGGGCACAGATATAAGAAACTCTTT
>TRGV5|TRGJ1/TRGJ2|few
CATWDRRRWYYKKLF
TGTGCCACCTGGGACAGGCGAAGATGGTATTATAAGAAACTCTTT
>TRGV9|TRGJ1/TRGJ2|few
CALWERNLF
TGTGCCTTGTGGGAGAGAAACCTATTT
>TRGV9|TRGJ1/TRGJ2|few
CALWEVKVLFYKKLF
TGTGCCTTGTGGGAGGTTAAGGTTCTATTTTACAAGAAACTCTTT